This entry features one T cell receptor (beta chain) sequence. Its antigen is still unknown. Relative to the germline gene, one junction end is altered; a read error may explain this. TCRdb analysed the 5' RACE reads with MiXCR anew, one entry per CDR3 protein. The table includes about 80,000 distinct CDR3 sequences, 5.8% detected once. Time point given: longitudinal time-point 2. This entry comes from a study of neurological immune-mediated disorders. Notes on the study in general: The absence of any CDR3 amino acid sequence shared by expanded clones across subjects suggests that repertoires were private in all groups. On phylogenetic grouping, the repertoires of 18 of 34 multiple sclerosis patients fell within one related-CDR3 cluster, constituting a possible signature.

Input material: PBMCs. This sequence originates from a woman aged 60 to 75 with multiple sclerosis.

The CDR3 loop reads CVSSLTGTEGNTIYF. CDR3 DNA sequence: TGTGTCAGCAGTCTAACCGGGACAGAAGGAAACACCATATATTTT. The gene calls are TRBV27 and TRBJ1-3, with 7 bases that match TRBD1. CDR1 and CDR2 (germline): MNHEY, SMNVEV (reference sequence). The CDR3 runs to 15 residues.